Listed here are 12 T cell receptor beta chains from one sample, sequenced in a study of T cell responses to AZD1222 COVID-19 vaccine. The data were produced by immunoSEQ multiplex PCR, yet TCRdb's version contains in-frame clones alone and is incomplete. Among 95,000 to 100,000 clones listed, about 90% were seen once. Sequenced here: peripheral blood, sampled on day 0 of AZD1222 vaccination. These receptors came from an adult in good health.

The CDR3 loop is CASSFGQGGTGELFF. The CDR3 DNA follows: TGTGCCAGCAGCTTTGGTCAGGGTGGAACCGGGGAGCTGTTTTTT. V usage is TRBV13 and J usage is TRBJ2-2; perhaps TRBD1 as D (5 bases). This CDR3 contains 15 residues. Trimming shortened V by 3 bases and J by 5 bases, and 13 bases separated the two germline ends. Germline V gene lookup returns CDR1 PRHDT and CDR2 FYEKMQ (reference sequence).

The chain combines TRBV11-2 with TRBJ1-5, with D hard to call. The CDR3 spans 15 residues. V was trimmed by 0 bases and J by 5 bases, leaving 11 bases between them. From germline, CDR1 is SGHAT and CDR2 FQNNGV. The CDR3 region is CASSLDSVGHQPQHF. For the CDR3, the DNA is TGTGCCAGCAGCTTAGATAGCGTCGGCCATCAGCCCCAGCATTTT.

The chain uses TRBV5-1 and TRBJ1-2; the D gene is possibly TRBD1 (6 bases). V lost 3 bases, J lost 0 bases, and 15 bases lay in between. The CDR3 loop spans 16 amino acids. CDR1 and CDR2 (germline): SGHRS, YFSETQ. This CDR3 reads CASSYTTGQANYGYTF. In nucleotides, the CDR3 is TGCGCCAGCAGCTACACGACAGGCCAAGCTAACTATGGCTACACCTTC.

The chain combines TRBV14 with TRBJ2-4; no clear D gene. The CDR3 contains 12 residues. CDR1 and CDR2 from the germline V gene are SGHDN and FVKESK. Trimming removed 4 bases at V and 10 bases at J, with 11 bases between. CDR3 sequence: CASSPNDGIQYF. The CDR3 DNA reads TGTGCCAGCAGCCCTAATGACGGAATTCAGTACTTC.

The CDR3 nucleotides are TGCGCCAGCGCCTCCTCGGGGTTTTGGTATGAGACCCAGTACTTC. It is translated as CASASSGFWYETQYF. The chain couples TRBV5-1 to TRBJ2-5; D might be TRBD2 (5 bases). Germline V gene sequence: CDR1 SGHRS, CDR2 YFSETQ. The CDR3 has 15 residues. The V end was cut by 7 bases, the J end by 5 bases, with 21 bases between.

The rearrangement joins TRBV28 to TRBJ1-3, with unresolved D. The V and J ends lost 4 bases and 6 bases respectively, with 1 base between them. Per germline, CDR1 MDHEN and CDR2 SYDVKM. This CDR3 region has 10 residues. In nucleotides, the CDR3 is TGTGCCAGCAGTTCAAACACCATATATTTT. It specifies CASSSNTIYF.

CDR3 DNA: TGTGCCAGCAGTTTCCGGGACGGATCCTCCTACGAGCAGTACTTC. Translated: CASSFRDGSSYEQYF. The chain uses TRBV6-2 or TRBV6-3 and TRBJ2-7; D is perhaps TRBD1 or TRBD2 (5 bases each). Germline V gene lookup returns CDR1 MNHEY and CDR2 SVGEGT. Trimming shortened V by 4 bases and J by 0 bases, and 13 bases separated the two germline ends. The CDR3 is made up of 15 amino acids.

The chain couples TRBV30 to TRBJ2-2; the D call may be TRBD1 or TRBD2 (5 bases each). Looked up from germline, CDR1 is GTSNPN and CDR2 is SVGIG (reference sequence). CDR3 length equals 13 residues. The ends were cut back, 4 bases at V and 3 bases at J, with 9 bases in the middle. The CDR3 protein is CAWTRGDTGELFF. The CDR3 region has the DNA TGTGCCTGGACGAGAGGGGACACCGGGGAGCTGTTTTTT.

This chain connects TRBV3-1 (or the pseudogene TRBV3-2) to TRBJ2-1; tentative D call: TRBD2 (5 bases). V lost 4 bases, J lost 5 bases, and 9 bases lay in between. CDR1 is LGHDT, CDR2 YNNKEL, per germline (reference sequence). The CDR3 is 13 amino acids. The CDR3 DNA sequence: TGTGCCAGCAGCCCCTCACTAGACAATGAGCAGTTCTTC. This codes for CASSPSLDNEQFF.

J is TRBJ2-7 and V is TRBV29-1; TRBD2 aligns across 7 bases. V lost 2 bases to trimming and J lost 6 bases; unmatched junction nucleotides: 4. Germline V CDR1 and CDR2: SQVTM, ANQGSEA. This CDR3 region has 12 residues. This chain's CDR3 is CSVERGGGEQYF. In nucleotides, the CDR3 is TGCAGCGTTGAACGTGGGGGGGGCGAGCAGTACTTC.

This chain joins TRBV30 and TRBJ1-5; no clear D gene. V was pared by 2 bases and J by 6 bases, with 11 bases between. CDR1 and CDR2 (germline): GTSNPN, SVGIG (reference sequence). CDR3 length: 13 amino acids. CDR3 sequence (DNA): TGTGCCTGGAGTCCCGATGGTTCTCAGCCCCAGCATTTT. Residues: CAWSPDGSQPQHF.

The gene calls are TRBV18 and TRBJ1-2, with no clear D. CDR1 and CDR2 from the germline V gene are KGHSH and LQKENI. CDR3 length equals 13 residues. V was shortened by 3 bases and J by 2 bases, with 7 bases between the two germline ends. As DNA, the CDR3 is TGTGCCAGCTCACCGGAATTAAACTATGGCTACACCTTC. Translation: CASSPELNYGYTF.